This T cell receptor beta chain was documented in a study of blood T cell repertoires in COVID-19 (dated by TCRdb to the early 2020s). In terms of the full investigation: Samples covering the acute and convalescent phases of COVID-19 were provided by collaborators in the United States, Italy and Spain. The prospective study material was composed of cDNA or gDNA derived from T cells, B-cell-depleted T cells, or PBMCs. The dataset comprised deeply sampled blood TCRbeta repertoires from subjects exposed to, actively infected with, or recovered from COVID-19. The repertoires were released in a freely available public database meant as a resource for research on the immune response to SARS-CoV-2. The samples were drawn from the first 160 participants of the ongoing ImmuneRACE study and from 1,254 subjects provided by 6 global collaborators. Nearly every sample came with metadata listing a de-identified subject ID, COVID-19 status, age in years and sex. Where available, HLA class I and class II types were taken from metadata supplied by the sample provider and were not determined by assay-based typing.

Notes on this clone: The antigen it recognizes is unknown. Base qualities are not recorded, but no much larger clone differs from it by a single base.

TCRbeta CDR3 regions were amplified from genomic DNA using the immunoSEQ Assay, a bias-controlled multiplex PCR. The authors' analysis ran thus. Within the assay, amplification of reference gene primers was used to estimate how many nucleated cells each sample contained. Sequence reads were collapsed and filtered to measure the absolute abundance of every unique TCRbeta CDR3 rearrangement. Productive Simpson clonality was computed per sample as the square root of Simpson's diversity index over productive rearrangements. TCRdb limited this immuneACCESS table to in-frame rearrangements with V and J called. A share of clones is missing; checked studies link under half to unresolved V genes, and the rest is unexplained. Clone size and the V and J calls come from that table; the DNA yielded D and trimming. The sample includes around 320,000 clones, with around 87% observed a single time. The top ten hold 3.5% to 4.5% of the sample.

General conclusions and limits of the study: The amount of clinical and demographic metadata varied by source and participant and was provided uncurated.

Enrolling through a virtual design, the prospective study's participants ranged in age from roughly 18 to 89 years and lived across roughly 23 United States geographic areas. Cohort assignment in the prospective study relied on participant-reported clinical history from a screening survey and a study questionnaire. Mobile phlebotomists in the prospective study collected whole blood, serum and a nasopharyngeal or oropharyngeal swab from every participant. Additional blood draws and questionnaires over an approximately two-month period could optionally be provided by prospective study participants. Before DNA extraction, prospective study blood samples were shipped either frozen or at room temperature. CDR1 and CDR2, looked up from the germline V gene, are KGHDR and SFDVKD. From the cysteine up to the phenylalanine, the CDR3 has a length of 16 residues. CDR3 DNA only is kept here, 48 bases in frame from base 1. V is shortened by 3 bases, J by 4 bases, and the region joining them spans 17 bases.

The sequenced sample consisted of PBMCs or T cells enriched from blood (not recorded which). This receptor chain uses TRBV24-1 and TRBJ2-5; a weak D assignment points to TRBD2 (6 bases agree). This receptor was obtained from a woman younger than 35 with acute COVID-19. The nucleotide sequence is TGTGCCACCAGTGATCTGGACGGGTGGGAGGTAGAGACCCAGTACTTC. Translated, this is CATSDLDGWEVETQYF.